The rows below give T cell receptor beta chains drawn from one sample of a study of regulatory T cells in long-lasting Graves disease. TCRdb used MiXCR to reprocess the multiplex PCR reads, holding one entry per CDR3 protein. The table has 400,000 to 500,000 distinct CDR3 sequences, 14% to 15% seen once. The same data also contributed to another study, on T cells in Graves' hyperthyroidism and ophthalmopathy.

Specimen: peripheral blood mononuclear cells (PBMCs), collected at new diagnosis, from a patient treated with antithyroid drugs. These receptors all stem from a woman younger than 45 with Graves disease. CDR3s include the opening cysteine and the closing phenylalanine or tryptophan. Fields, in order: J gene, D gene, clone size, V gene, CDR3 protein, CDR3 DNA. The D gene is left open where the match is weak. A row's size may be missing; if present it is once, few, many or a size class.

TRBJ1-5 TRBD1 - TRBV7-8 CASSLETGAVSNQPQHF TGTGCCAGCAGCTTAGAGACAGGGGCCGTTAGCAATCAGCCCCAGCATTTT
TRBJ2-7 - many TRBV6-1 CASSEAGGETYEQYF TGTGCCAGCAGTGAAGCGGGCGGGGAAACCTACGAGCAGTACTTC
TRBJ1-1 TRBD1 many TRBV5-5 CASSYGTGSPNTEAFF TGTGCCAGCAGTTACGGGACAGGGTCCCCCAACACTGAAGCTTTCTTT
TRBJ1-6 - many TRBV20-1 CSAPTSGVRSYNSPLHF TGCAGTGCTCCAACCTCGGGGGTCAGGTCCTATAATTCACCCCTCCACTTT
TRBJ1-2 - - TRBV27 CASSLGRLYGYTF TGTGCCAGCAGTTTAGGACGGCTATATGGCTACACCTTC
TRBJ2-1 - many TRBV12-5 CASGLIDEQFF TGTGCTAGTGGTTTGATCGATGAGCAGTTCTTC
TRBJ1-2 - - TRBV6-1 CASSFRISGSTSINYGYTF TGTGCCAGCAGCTTCCGGATCTCAGGGTCGACGAGCATTAACTATGGCTACACCTTC
TRBJ2-7 - - TRBV4-1 CASSQDEIGSTSEQYF TGCGCCAGCAGCCAAGATGAAATCGGGAGTACGAGCGAGCAGTACTTC
TRBJ2-7 TRBD2 - TRBV20-1 CSARDGLADYEQYF TGCAGTGCTAGAGATGGACTAGCGGACTACGAGCAGTACTTC
TRBJ2-1 - few TRBV10-1 CASSSKRDSRTYNEQFF TGCGCCAGCAGTTCCAAACGGGACTCCCGAACCTACAATGAGCAGTTCTTC
TRBJ2-1 TRBD2 many TRBV5-1 CASSQTTSASSYNEQFF TGCGCCAGCAGCCAAACGACTAGCGCAAGCTCCTACAATGAGCAGTTCTTC
TRBJ2-5 TRBD2 many TRBV6-5 CASSYGSLAGASNTETQYF TGTGCCAGCAGTTACGGTAGCCTAGCGGGAGCCTCGAACACGGAGACCCAGTACTTC
TRBJ2-4 TRBD1 many TRBV5-1 CASSLRDRAAKNIQYF TGCGCCAGCAGCCTAAGGGACAGGGCGGCCAAAAACATTCAGTACTTC
TRBJ1-5 - few TRBV6-1 CASRRGYAQPQHF TGTGCCAGCAGAAGGGGTTATGCTCAGCCCCAGCATTTT
TRBJ2-7 TRBD1 many TRBV3-1 CASSQPDRGDYEQYF TGTGCCAGCAGCCAACCGGACAGGGGTGACTACGAGCAGTACTTC
TRBJ2-3 - - TRBV15 CATRKTDPDTQYF TGTGCCACTCGGAAGACGGACCCAGATACGCAGTATTTT
TRBJ2-7 TRBD1 few TRBV7-6 CASPSGTGSIYEQYF TGTGCCAGTCCCTCCGGGACAGGGAGCATCTACGAGCAGTACTTC
TRBJ1-4 - - TRBV6-1 CASSRTQVDEKLFF TGTGCCAGCAGTCGGACCCAGGTAGATGAAAAACTGTTTTTT
TRBJ2-1 - many TRBV20-1 CSARAPLYNEQFF TGCAGTGCTAGAGCCCCTCTCTACAATGAGCAGTTCTTC
TRBJ2-1 TRBD2 many TRBV9 CASSVVGGGLAGNEQFF TGTGCCAGCAGCGTAGTAGGGGGGGGACTAGCGGGCAATGAGCAGTTCTTC
TRBJ2-1 TRBD2 many TRBV7-9 CASSLVGGSSNEQFF TGTGCCAGCAGCTTAGTGGGCGGGAGTTCCAATGAGCAGTTCTTC
TRBJ1-1 - few TRBV6-1 CASSTPRSGRALF TGTGCCAGCAGCACCCCCAGGAGCGGGCGAGCTCTCTTT
TRBJ2-1 - many TRBV3-1 CASSQYLRHGSYNEQFF TGTGCCAGCAGCCAATACCTCCGCCACGGTTCCTACAATGAGCAGTTCTTC
TRBJ2-5 TRBD1 many TRBV18 CASLDRAGQETQYF TGTGCCAGCTTAGACAGGGCTGGTCAAGAGACCCAGTACTTC
TRBJ2-2 TRBD2 few TRBV15 CATSRAAGGETGELFF TGTGCCACCAGCAGAGCTGCGGGAGGCGAGACCGGGGAGCTGTTTTTT
TRBJ2-3 - many TRBV3-1 CASSQGGTDTQYF TGTGCCAGCAGCCAAGGGGGCACAGATACGCAGTATTTT
TRBJ2-6 - - TRBV13 CASSLARFRANVLTF TGTGCCAGCAGCTTAGCCCGGTTTCGGGCCAACGTCCTGACTTTC
TRBJ2-2 TRBD1 many TRBV7-9 CAANRGPGELFF TGTGCCGCAAACAGGGGCCCCGGGGAGCTGTTTTTT
TRBJ2-3 TRBD2 many TRBV12-3/TRBV12-4 CASSWTSSPSDTQYF TGTGCCAGCAGTTGGACTAGTTCTCCCTCAGATACGCAGTATTTT
TRBJ2-5 - many TRBV3-1 CASSHQETQYF TGTGCCAGCAGCCACCAAGAGACCCAGTACTTC
TRBJ2-1 TRBD2 many TRBV6-1 CASRRGTSGRNEQFF TGTGCCAGCAGGAGAGGGACTAGCGGGAGAAATGAGCAGTTCTTC
TRBJ1-5 - - TRBV6-1 CASSTENSNQPQHF TGTGCCAGCTCAACAGAGAATAGCAATCAGCCCCAGCATTTT
TRBJ1-1 - - TRBV20-1 CSARDRESPNTEAFF TGCAGTGCTAGAGATCGGGAGTCTCCGAACACTGAAGCTTTCTTT
TRBJ1-2 - many TRBV11-2 CASSLESLGGGYGYTF TGTGCCAGCAGCCTAGAGAGTCTGGGGGGAGGATATGGCTACACCTTC
TRBJ2-5 - - TRBV7-6 CASSLVAAMGGETQYF TGTGCCAGCAGCTTAGTTGCGGCCATGGGGGGAGAGACCCAGTACTTC
TRBJ1-1 - many TRBV11-2 CASSRRQVLSNTEAFF TGTGCCAGCAGCCGGAGACAGGTCCTCTCGAACACTGAAGCTTTCTTT
TRBJ2-6 - - TRBV19 CASSDWANVLTF TGTGCCAGTAGCGACTGGGCCAACGTCCTGACTTTC
TRBJ2-5 - many TRBV12-3/TRBV12-4 CASGPSEAQETQYF TGTGCCAGCGGTCCCTCAGAAGCCCAAGAGACCCAGTACTTC
TRBJ1-6 TRBD1 - TRBV6-1 CASSLDRGLGTLHF TGTGCCAGCAGCCTGGACAGGGGGTTAGGAACCCTCCACTTT
TRBJ1-3 - - TRBV28 CASSFGQRLDTIYF TGTGCCAGCAGTTTCGGACAGAGGCTGGACACCATATATTTT
TRBJ2-3 TRBD2 - TRBV9 CASSVLAGGSADTQYF TGTGCCAGCAGCGTCCTAGCGGGAGGAAGCGCAGATACGCAGTATTTT
TRBJ2-3 - - TRBV15 CATSRDPPASSTDTQYF TGTGCCACCAGCAGAGACCCACCAGCCTCTAGCACAGATACGCAGTATTTT
TRBJ2-7 TRBD2 - TRBV28 CASSDGTSGSPGDEQYF TGTGCCAGCAGTGACGGGACTAGCGGGAGTCCGGGAGACGAGCAGTACTTC
TRBJ1-2 - - TRBV24-1 CATSDSDINYGYTF TGTGCCACCAGTGATTCGGACATAAACTATGGCTACACCTTC
TRBJ2-3 - many TRBV29-1 CSVRGASTDTQYF TGCAGCGTTAGAGGGGCCAGCACAGATACGCAGTATTTT
TRBJ2-1 - few TRBV7-9 CANSPQGNEQFF TGTGCCAACAGCCCGCAAGGCAATGAGCAGTTCTTC
TRBJ2-2 - many TRBV28 CASKQDTGELFF TGTGCCAGCAAACAGGACACCGGGGAGCTGTTTTTT
TRBJ2-1 - many TRBV2 CASMGRWGNNEQFF TGTGCCAGCATGGGGCGTTGGGGGAACAATGAGCAGTTCTTC
TRBJ2-6 - many TRBV2 CASRPTLSGANVLTF TGTGCCAGCAGACCAACACTCTCTGGGGCCAACGTCCTGACTTTC
TRBJ2-5 TRBD1 many TRBV12-3/TRBV12-4 CASSSGQGLPWSETQYF TGTGCCAGCAGTTCTGGACAGGGACTCCCCTGGAGCGAGACCCAGTACTTC
TRBJ2-7 - few TRBV7-8 CASRLAATRSYEQYF TGTGCCAGCAGATTAGCCGCGACACGCTCCTACGAGCAGTACTTC